These 24 T cell receptor beta chains were all obtained from the same sample, sequenced in a study of cytotoxic CD8 clonotypes in ibrutinib-treated CLL. The method was immunoSEQ multiplex PCR; TCRdb's version includes in-frame clones alone and lacks a portion of them. The table records fewer than 85,000 clones, roughly 83% of them present only once. The starting material was PBMCs, obtained after 12 months of ibrutinib treatment. These TCRs come from a human donor with chronic lymphocytic leukemia.

The rearrangement links TRBV7-2 to TRBJ1-1; D gene unclear. CDR1 is SGHTA, CDR2 FQGNSA, per germline. This CDR3 is 13 amino acids long. Trimming removed 3 bases from V and 6 bases from J, with 11 bases in between. The chain's CDR3 is CASSFPEAPEAFF. The CDR3 nucleotides read TGTGCCAGCAGCTTCCCCGAGGCACCTGAAGCTTTCTTT.

V and J are TRBV4-1 and TRBJ2-3, with 10 bases identical to TRBD1. The germline gives CDR1 MGHRA, CDR2 YSYEKL. This CDR3 contains 15 residues. V trimming: 6 bases; J trimming: 5 bases; junction bases outside the gene matches: 8. The CDR3 sequence: CASSRGTGAVDTQYF. The CDR3 nucleotides are TGCGCCAGCAGTCGAGGGACAGGGGCAGTAGATACGCAGTATTTT.

The J gene is TRBJ1-2, the V gene TRBV30, with D tentatively TRBD1 (5 bases). Germline V gene sequence: CDR1 GTSNPN, CDR2 SVGIG (reference sequence). V was clipped by 0 bases and J by 4 bases, with 15 bases between them. The CDR3 extends over 15 amino acids. DNA for the CDR3: TGTGCCTGGAGTGTAGGGTGGGGGTCGGCCTATGGCTACACCTTC. Translating gives CAWSVGWGSAYGYTF.

The chain joins TRBV7-8 to TRBJ1-2; TRBD1 is a possible D gene (5 bases). There are 14 residues in the CDR3. V lost 5 bases, J lost 4 bases, and 14 bases lay in between. CDR1 is SGHVS and CDR2 is FQNEAQ in the germline V gene. This CDR3 reads CASSPSGGGYGYTF. The CDR3 DNA sequence: TGTGCCAGCAGCCCCAGTGGTGGGGGCTATGGCTACACCTTC.

The V gene is TRBV10-2, the J gene TRBJ2-2, with 9 positions matching TRBD2. The length of the CDR3 is 18 residues. Germline V gene sequence: CDR1 WSHSY, CDR2 SAAADI. The J segment lost 0 bases and the V segment lost 6 bases, leaving 11 bases of the junction unmatched. This CDR3 is CASSVSSGGPPNTGELFF. CDR3 DNA: TGCGCCAGCAGCGTGTCGAGCGGGGGGCCCCCGAACACCGGGGAGCTGTTTTTT.

This clone has only one observation. CDR3: CASSQGDRYYEQYF. DNA for the CDR3: TGCGCCAGCAGCCAAGGGGACCGATACTACGAGCAGTACTTC. The chain combines TRBV5-1 with TRBJ2-7; D is tentatively TRBD1 or TRBD2 (5 bases each). There are 14 residues in the CDR3. Per the germline V gene, CDR1 is SGHRS and CDR2 is YFSETQ. Deletions cut 4 bases from V and 3 bases from J, with 14 bases between.

The V gene is TRBV27, the J gene TRBJ1-1; 7 nucleotides line up with TRBD1. From germline, CDR1 is MNHEY and CDR2 SMNVEV (reference sequence). The ends lost 4 bases at V and 4 bases at J; junction bases unmatched: 9. The CDR3 is 15 residues long. The DNA for the CDR3 is TGTGCCAGCAGTTGGTCAGACAGGGTAGGCACTGAAGCTTTCTTT. This gives the protein CASSWSDRVGTEAFF.

The chain links TRBV30 to TRBJ1-2, with 11 positions matching TRBD1. CDR1 is GTSNPN and CDR2 is SVGIG in the germline V gene (reference sequence). The V gene end was trimmed by 6 bases and the J gene end by 6 bases; junction bases not matched to a gene: 12. The CDR3 runs to 15 residues. CDR3 in amino acids: CACPLSGQGEDGYTF. In DNA form, the CDR3 reads TGTGCCTGCCCCCTTTCGGGACAGGGGGAGGATGGCTACACCTTC.

The chain joins TRBV23-1 to TRBJ2-5; the D is unclear. TRBV23-1 is an ORF for which the function is uncertain. The CDR3 spans 12 residues. V lost 2 bases and J 7 bases, leaving 8 bases between the germline ends. The CDR3 nucleotides read TGCGCCAGCAGTCAACCCCCGTCGACCCAGTACTTC. It yields the protein CASSQPPSTQYF.

CDR3 sequence reads: CASSPRGTSGTDTQYF. Here the CDR3 DNA reads TGTGCCAGCAGCCCAAGGGGGACTAGCGGAACAGATACGCAGTATTTT. This chain joins TRBV5-5 and TRBJ2-3; the match to TRBD2 covers 11 bases. Germline assignment: CDR1 SGHKS and CDR2 YYEKEE (reference sequence). V gave up 4 bases and J gave up 3 bases; unmatched junction bases: 7. The CDR3 has 16 residues.

This clone was found once. The chain carries TRBV5-6 and TRBJ1-6, with 7 bases fitting TRBD1. The germline CDR1 and CDR2 sequences are SGHDT and YYEEEE. V gave up 4 bases and J gave up 5 bases; unmatched junction bases: 6. The CDR3 is made up of 15 amino acids. The CDR3 protein is CASSENTGDNSPLHF. DNA of the CDR3: TGTGCCAGCAGCGAAAATACAGGGGATAATTCACCCCTCCACTTT.

The chain recombines TRBV5-1 with TRBJ1-2; tentative D call: TRBD1 (5 bases). V shed 6 bases and J shed 4 bases, with 16 bases lying between them. CDR3 length: 14 amino acids. Germline values: CDR1 SGHRS, CDR2 YFSETQ. CDR3 bases: TGCGCCAGCACCCCGACGGGGCCAGGCTATGGCTACACCTTC. This codes for CASTPTGPGYGYTF.

Written as DNA, the CDR3 is TGCGCCAGCAGCCAAGATTGGAGGGCGGCTGGGGGAGATACGCAGTATTTT. It translates to CASSQDWRAAGGDTQYF. The rearrangement links TRBV4-3 to TRBJ2-3, with D possibly matching TRBD2 (6 bases). V was clipped by 0 bases and J by 5 bases, with 18 bases between them. Germline lookup yields CDR1 LGHNA and CDR2 YSLEER. This CDR3 has 17 amino acids.

The sample holds one count of this clone. This chain uses TRBV19 with TRBJ1-1; D not resolved. The CDR3 contains 13 residues. Germline V gene sequence: CDR1 LNHDA, CDR2 SQIVND (reference sequence). With 6 bases removed from V and 5 bases from J, the gap between germline ends came to 13 bases. The CDR3 loop is CASRVLGETEAFF. In nucleotides, the CDR3 is TGTGCCAGTAGGGTACTAGGAGAAACTGAAGCTTTCTTT.

This sequence joins TRBV9 and TRBJ2-1; TRBD2 agrees at 10 bases. The CDR3 has 17 amino acids. Trimming at V came to 5 bases and at J to 8 bases, leaving 16 bases not matched to a gene. Germline V gene data show CDR1 as SGDLS and CDR2 as YYNGEE. The CDR3 bases are TGTGCCAGCAGTGTGCTAGCGGGGGCCCTCGGTAGGGATGAGCAGTTCTTC. Its translation is CASSVLAGALGRDEQFF.

The genes are TRBV6-5 and TRBJ2-1, with D perhaps matching TRBD2 (7 bases). CDR1 is MNHEY, CDR2 SVGAGI, per germline. V was trimmed by 5 bases and J by 6 bases, leaving 17 bases between them. This CDR3 has 15 residues. This chain's CDR3 is CASSPLGGGLNEQFF. The DNA of the CDR3 is TGTGCCAGCAGTCCCCTTGGGGGGGGGCTCAATGAGCAGTTCTTC.

This clone turned up a few times. The CDR3 is CASSLGAGGTDTQYF. In DNA, the CDR3 is TGTGCCAGCAGCTTAGGGGCCGGGGGCACAGATACGCAGTATTTT. This rearrangement joins TRBV7-8 to TRBJ2-3; possibly TRBD2 for D (5 bases). Germline assignment: CDR1 SGHVS and CDR2 FQNEAQ. Trimming pared 1 base from V and 1 base from J, leaving 9 bases between. The CDR3 runs 15 residues. The entire variable domain, with the rest obtained from reference TRBV7-8 and TRBJ2-3, is as follows: GAGVSQSPRYKVAKRGQDVALRCDPISGHVSLFWYQQALGQGPEFLTYFQNEAQLDKSGLPSDRFFAERPEGSVSTLKIQRTQQEDSAVYLCASSLGAGGTDTQYFGPGTRLTVL.

The gene calls are TRBV7-9 and TRBJ2-7; 7 bases are a match to TRBD1. Germline assignment: CDR1 SEHNR and CDR2 FQNEAQ (reference sequence). V gave up 5 bases and J gave up 9 bases; unmatched junction bases: 7. The CDR3 is made up of 12 amino acids. For the CDR3, the DNA is TGTGCCAGCAGCGGCAGGGGGTGGTGGCAGTACTTC. Protein product: CASSGRGWWQYF.

A word on this clone: One base away lies a much larger clone, so this may be a sequencing read error. This chain uses TRBV5-1 with TRBJ1-1; no firm D call. CDR1 is SGHRS, CDR2 YFSETQ, per germline. The germline V and J ends were trimmed by 4 bases and 10 bases, with 11 bases remaining between them. The CDR3 covers 11 residues. The CDR3 loop reads CASSLGVVAFF. The CDR3 DNA reads TGCGCCAGCAGCCTCGGTGTGGTAGCTTTCTTT.

The chain uses TRBV6-5 and TRBJ2-2, with D uncertain. The CDR3 spans 12 residues. Germline assignment: CDR1 MNHEY and CDR2 SVGAGI. V was clipped by 1 base and J by 6 bases, with 3 bases between them. The CDR3 DNA follows: TGTGCCAGCAGTTACTATTCCGGGGAGCTGTTTTTT. Protein: CASSYYSGELFF.

On this clone itself: Other DNA variants within this sample encode the same CDR3. V gene TRBV6-5 combines with J gene TRBJ1-5; D perhaps matches TRBD1 (5 bases). CDR1 MNHEY and CDR2 SVGAGI come from the germline V gene. CDR3 size: 14 residues. Deletions cut 6 bases from V and 0 bases from J, with 9 bases between. In DNA, the CDR3 is TGTGCCAGCAGCCGGGACGGTAGCAATCAGCCCCAGCATTTT. This encodes CASSRDGSNQPQHF.

This chain uses TRBV11-2 with TRBJ2-1; 7 bases line up with TRBD1. V trimming: 2 bases; J trimming: 3 bases; junction bases outside the gene matches: 7. The germline V gene encodes CDR1 SGHAT and CDR2 FQNNGV. The CDR3 sequence is 16 residues long. CDR3 nucleotides: TGTGCCAGCAGCTTAAGGGGCGGACAGGACTACAATGAGCAGTTCTTC. Translating gives CASSLRGGQDYNEQFF.

J is TRBJ2-5 and V is TRBV4-3; TRBD2 agrees at 12 bases. Trimming removed 6 bases from V and 4 bases from J; junction bases left unmatched: 15. CDR1 is LGHNA and CDR2 is YSLEER in the germline V gene. This CDR3 has 18 residues. The CDR3 region has the DNA TGCGCCAGCAGTGTCGGGGTAGCTAGCGGGGGGGCCGGAGAGACCCAGTACTTC. Translation: CASSVGVASGGAGETQYF.

J is TRBJ2-5 and V is TRBV6-1, with D possibly matching TRBD1 (6 bases). Per the germline V gene, CDR1 is MNHNS and CDR2 is SASEGT. The CDR3 extends over 15 amino acids. V was cut by 6 bases and J by 4 bases, with 18 bases left in between. CDR3 DNA: TGTGCCAGCAGACCTTGGGGGACACTTGGAGAGACCCAGTACTTC. It yields the protein CASRPWGTLGETQYF.